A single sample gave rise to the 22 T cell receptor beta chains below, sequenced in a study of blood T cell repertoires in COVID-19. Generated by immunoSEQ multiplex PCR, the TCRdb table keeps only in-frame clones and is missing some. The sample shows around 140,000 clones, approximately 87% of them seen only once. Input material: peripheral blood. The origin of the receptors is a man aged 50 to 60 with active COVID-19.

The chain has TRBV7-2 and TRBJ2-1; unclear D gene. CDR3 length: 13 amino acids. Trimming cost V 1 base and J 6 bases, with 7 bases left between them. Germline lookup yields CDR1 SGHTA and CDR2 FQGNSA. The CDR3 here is CASSLGSFNEQFF. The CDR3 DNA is TGTGCCAGCAGCTTAGGTTCGTTCAATGAGCAGTTCTTC.

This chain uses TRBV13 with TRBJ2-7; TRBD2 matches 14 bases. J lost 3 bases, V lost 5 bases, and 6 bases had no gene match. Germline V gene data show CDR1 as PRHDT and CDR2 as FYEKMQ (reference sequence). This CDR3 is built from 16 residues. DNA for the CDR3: TGTGCCAGCAGCGGGACTAGCGGGGGACCAAACTACGAGCAGTACTTC. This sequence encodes CASSGTSGGPNYEQYF.

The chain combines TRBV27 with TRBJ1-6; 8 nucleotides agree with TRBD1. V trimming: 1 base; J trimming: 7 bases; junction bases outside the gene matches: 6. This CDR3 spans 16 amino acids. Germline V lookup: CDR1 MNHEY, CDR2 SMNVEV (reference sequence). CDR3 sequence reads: CASSLYRGSDNSPLHF. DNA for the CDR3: TGTGCCAGCAGTTTATACAGGGGGAGTGACAATTCACCCCTCCACTTT.

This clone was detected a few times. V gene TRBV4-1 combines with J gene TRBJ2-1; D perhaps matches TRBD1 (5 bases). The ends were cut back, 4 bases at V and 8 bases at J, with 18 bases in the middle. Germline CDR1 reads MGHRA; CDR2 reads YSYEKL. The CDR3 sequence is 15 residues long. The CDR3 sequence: CASSRLPTESDEQFF. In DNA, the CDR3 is TGCGCCAGCAGCCGACTCCCGACAGAGTCGGATGAGCAGTTCTTC.

The CDR3 sequence: CASSDLGLGTDTQYF. CDR3 sequence (DNA): TGTGCCAGCAGTGACCTGGGACTAGGCACAGATACGCAGTATTTT. V gene TRBV2 combines with J gene TRBJ2-3, with 8 bases matching TRBD2. The CDR3 extends over 15 amino acids. Germline V gives CDR1 SNHLY, CDR2 FYNNEI. The junction had 3 bases not matched to a gene; V was cut back by 3 bases and J by 1 base.

The DNA for the CDR3 is TGTGCCAGCAGCCCCACCGGACAGGGGGCCATCGGGGAGCTGTTTTTT. Translating gives CASSPTGQGAIGELFF. The V and J genes are TRBV9 and TRBJ2-2, with TRBD1 identical over 11 bases. The CDR3 is 16 amino acids. The V gene end was trimmed by 4 bases and the J gene end by 7 bases; junction bases not matched to a gene: 9. From germline, CDR1 is SGDLS and CDR2 YYNGEE.

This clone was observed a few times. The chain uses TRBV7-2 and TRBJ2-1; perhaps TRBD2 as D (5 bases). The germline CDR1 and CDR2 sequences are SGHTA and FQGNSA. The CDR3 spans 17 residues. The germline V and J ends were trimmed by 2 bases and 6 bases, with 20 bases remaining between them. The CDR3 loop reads CASSLYKRGFRVNEQFF. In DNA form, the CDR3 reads TGTGCCAGCAGCTTATATAAGAGAGGGTTTCGGGTCAATGAGCAGTTCTTC.

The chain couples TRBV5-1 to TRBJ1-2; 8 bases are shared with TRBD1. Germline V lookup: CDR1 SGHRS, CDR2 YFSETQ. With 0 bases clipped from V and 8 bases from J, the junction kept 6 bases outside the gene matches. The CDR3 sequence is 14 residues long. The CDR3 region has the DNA TGCGCCAGCAGCTTGGAAACAGGGGGGCGAGGCTACACCTTC. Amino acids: CASSLETGGRGYTF.

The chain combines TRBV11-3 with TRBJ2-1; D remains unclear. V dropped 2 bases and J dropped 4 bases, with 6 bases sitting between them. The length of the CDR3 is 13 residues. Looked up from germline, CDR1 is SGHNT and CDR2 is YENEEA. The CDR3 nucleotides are TGTGCCAGCAGCTTAAATCTTTACAATGAGCAGTTCTTC. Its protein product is CASSLNLYNEQFF.

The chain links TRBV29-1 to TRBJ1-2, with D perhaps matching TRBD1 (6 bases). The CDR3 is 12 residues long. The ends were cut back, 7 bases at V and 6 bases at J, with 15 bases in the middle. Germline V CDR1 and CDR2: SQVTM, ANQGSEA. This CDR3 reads CSARRGANGYTF. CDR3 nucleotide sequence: TGCAGCGCCAGACGGGGGGCCAATGGCTACACCTTC. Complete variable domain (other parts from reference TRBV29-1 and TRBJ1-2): SAVISQKPSRDICQRGTSLTIQCQVDSQVTMMFWYRQQPGQSLTLIATANQGSEATYESGFVIDKFPISRPNLTFSTLTVSNMSPEDSSIYLCSARRGANGYTFGSGTRLTVV.

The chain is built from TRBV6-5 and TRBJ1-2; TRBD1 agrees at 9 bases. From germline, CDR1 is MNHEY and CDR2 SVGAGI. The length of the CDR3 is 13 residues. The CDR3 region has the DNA TGTGCAACCCGCGTAGGGACAGGGTTTGTCTACACCTTC. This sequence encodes CATRVGTGFVYTF.

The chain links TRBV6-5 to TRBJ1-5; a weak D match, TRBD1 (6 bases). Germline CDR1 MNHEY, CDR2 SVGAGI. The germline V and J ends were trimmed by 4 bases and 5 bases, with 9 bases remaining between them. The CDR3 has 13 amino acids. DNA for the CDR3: TGTGCCAGCAGTTTTAACAGGGATCAGCCCCAGCATTTT. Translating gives CASSFNRDQPQHF.

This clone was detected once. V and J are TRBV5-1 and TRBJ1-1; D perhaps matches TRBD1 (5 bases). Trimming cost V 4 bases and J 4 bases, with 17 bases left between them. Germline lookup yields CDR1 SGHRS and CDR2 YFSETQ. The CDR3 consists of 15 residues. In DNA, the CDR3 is TGCGCCAGCAGCCTCGCCCAGGGCAAAGGCACTGAAGCTTTCTTT. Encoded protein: CASSLAQGKGTEAFF.

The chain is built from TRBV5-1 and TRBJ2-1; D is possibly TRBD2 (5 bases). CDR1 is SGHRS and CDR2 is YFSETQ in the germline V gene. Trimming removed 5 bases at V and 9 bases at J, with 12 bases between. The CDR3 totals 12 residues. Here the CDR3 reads CASRYGDGEQFF. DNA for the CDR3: TGCGCCAGCAGGTACGGGGATGGTGAGCAGTTCTTC.

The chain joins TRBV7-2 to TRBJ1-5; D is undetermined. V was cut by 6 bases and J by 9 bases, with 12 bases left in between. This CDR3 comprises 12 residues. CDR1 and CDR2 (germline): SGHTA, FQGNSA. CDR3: CASRPARGPQHF. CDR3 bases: TGTGCCAGCAGACCCGCCCGCGGGCCCCAGCATTTT.

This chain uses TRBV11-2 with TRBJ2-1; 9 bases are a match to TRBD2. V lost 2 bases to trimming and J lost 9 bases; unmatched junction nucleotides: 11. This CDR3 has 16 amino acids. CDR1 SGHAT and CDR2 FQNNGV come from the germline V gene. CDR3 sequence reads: CASSLLTSGRISEQFF. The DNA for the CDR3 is TGTGCCAGCAGCTTATTAACTAGCGGGCGGATAAGTGAGCAGTTCTTC.

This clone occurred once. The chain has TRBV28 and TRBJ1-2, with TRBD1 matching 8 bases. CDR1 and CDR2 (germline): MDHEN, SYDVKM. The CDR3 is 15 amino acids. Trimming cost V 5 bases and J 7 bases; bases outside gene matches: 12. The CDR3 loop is CASSTPSTGVVGYTF. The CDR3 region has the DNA TGTGCCAGCAGTACCCCCTCGACAGGGGTTGTTGGCTACACCTTC.

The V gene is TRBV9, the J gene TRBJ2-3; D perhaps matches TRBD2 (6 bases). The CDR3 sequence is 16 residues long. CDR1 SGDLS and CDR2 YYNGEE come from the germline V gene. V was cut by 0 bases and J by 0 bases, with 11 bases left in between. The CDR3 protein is CASSVGPAGSTDTQYF. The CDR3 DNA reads TGTGCCAGCAGCGTAGGGCCAGCGGGTAGCACAGATACGCAGTATTTT.

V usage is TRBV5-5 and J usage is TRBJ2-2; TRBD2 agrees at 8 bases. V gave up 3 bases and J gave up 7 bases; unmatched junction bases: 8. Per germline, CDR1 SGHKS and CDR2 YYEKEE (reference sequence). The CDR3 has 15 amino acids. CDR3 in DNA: TGTGCCAGCAGCTGGGGACTCGCGGGGGGCGGGGAGCTGTTTTTT. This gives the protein CASSWGLAGGGELFF. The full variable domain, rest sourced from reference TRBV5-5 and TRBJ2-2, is DAGVTQSPTHLIKTRGQQVTLRCSPISGHKSVSWYQQVLGQGPQFIFQYYEKEERGRGNFPDRFSARQFPNYSSELNVNALLLGDSALYLCASSWGLAGGGELFFGEGSRLTVL.

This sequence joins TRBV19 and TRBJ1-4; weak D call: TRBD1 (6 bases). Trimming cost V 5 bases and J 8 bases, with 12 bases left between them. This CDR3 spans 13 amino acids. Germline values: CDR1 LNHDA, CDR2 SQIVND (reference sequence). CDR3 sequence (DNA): TGTGCCAGTAGTCCCGGGACACCCGAAAAACTGTTTTTT. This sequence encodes CASSPGTPEKLFF.

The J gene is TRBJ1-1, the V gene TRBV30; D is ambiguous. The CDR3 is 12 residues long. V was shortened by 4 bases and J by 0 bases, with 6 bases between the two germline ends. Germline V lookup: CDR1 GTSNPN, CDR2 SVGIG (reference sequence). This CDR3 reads CAWKNMNTEAFF. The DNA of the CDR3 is TGTGCCTGGAAAAACATGAACACTGAAGCTTTCTTT.

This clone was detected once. Here the CDR3 reads CASSYAQGKGETQYF. The CDR3, as DNA: TGTGCCAGCAGTTACGCACAGGGGAAAGGGGAGACCCAGTACTTC. The chain links TRBV6-6 to TRBJ2-5; the match to TRBD1 covers 7 bases. This CDR3 is 15 amino acids long. Germline V lookup: CDR1 MNHNY, CDR2 SVGAGI (reference sequence). V was pared by 2 bases and J by 5 bases, with 8 bases of the junction left unmatched.